Given below is one T cell receptor beta chain in context. Its antigen is currently unknown. This sample is drawn from a study of T-cell memory formation after mild COVID-19. Study-level background: In these data, TCR clusters were largely donor specific. Overall study results and limits: Later expanders leaned toward CD4+, whereas clones contracting from day 15 to 85 were balanced CD4/CD8. Those CD4+ clones that contracted were mainly in CM and EM (CD8+ ones in EMRA).

Sample barcodes and UMIs were carried by the TCR alpha and TCR beta cDNA libraries that 5'RACE generated with constant-segment primers. Via MiXCR, TCRdb re-called the 5' RACE reads, giving one row per CDR3 protein. The profile shows 210,000 or so distinct CDR3 sequences, more than 25% of them singletons. The source of this sequence is an adult woman who had mild COVID-19 (a few samples of this study predate the infection). Cell type and time point are not known. Sequencing was carried out using PBMCs or a T cell subset sorted from them (not recorded which).

This chain's CDR3 is CASTGGQGFYEQYF. In nucleotides, the CDR3 is TGTGCCAGCACTGGGGGACAGGGGTTCTACGAGCAGTACTTC. The genes are TRBV6-5 and TRBJ2-7; 10 positions match TRBD1. V trimming: 7 bases; J trimming: 3 bases; junction bases outside the gene matches: 6. This CDR3 contains 14 residues. CDR1 and CDR2 (germline): MNHEY, SVGAGI.